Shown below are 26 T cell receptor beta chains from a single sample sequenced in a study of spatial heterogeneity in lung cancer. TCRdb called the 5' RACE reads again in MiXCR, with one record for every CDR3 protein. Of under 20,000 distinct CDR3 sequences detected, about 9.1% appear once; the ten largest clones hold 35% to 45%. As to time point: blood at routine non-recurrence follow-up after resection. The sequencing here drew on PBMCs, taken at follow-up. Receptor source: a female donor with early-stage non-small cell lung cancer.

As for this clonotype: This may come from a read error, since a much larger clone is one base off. The CDR3 here is CASSEQGARYEQYF. CDR3 nucleotide sequence: TGTGCCAGCAGTGAACAGGGGGCGCGGTACGAGCAGTACTTC. The rearrangement joins TRBV6-1 to TRBJ2-7; 8 bases match TRBD1. CDR1 and CDR2 (germline): MNHNS, SASEGT. Trimming removed 2 bases from V and 4 bases from J; junction bases left unmatched: 4. The CDR3 length is 14 residues.

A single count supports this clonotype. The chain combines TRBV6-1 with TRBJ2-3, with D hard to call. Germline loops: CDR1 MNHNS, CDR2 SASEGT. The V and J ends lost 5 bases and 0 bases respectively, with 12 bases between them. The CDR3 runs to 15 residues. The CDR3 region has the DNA TGTGCCAGCAGTTTCCTAGGAGAGAGCACAGATACGCAGTATTTT. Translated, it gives CASSFLGESTDTQYF.

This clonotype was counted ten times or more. This CDR3 is CASSLAVRNTEAFF. CDR3 nucleotides: TGTGCCAGCAGTTTAGCGGTGAGGAACACTGAAGCTTTCTTT. The chain has TRBV28 and TRBJ1-1, with D unresolved. Germline CDR1 is MDHEN and CDR2 is SYDVKM. Trimming took off 2 bases at V and 1 base at J, with 8 bases between the two ends. The CDR3 consists of 14 residues.

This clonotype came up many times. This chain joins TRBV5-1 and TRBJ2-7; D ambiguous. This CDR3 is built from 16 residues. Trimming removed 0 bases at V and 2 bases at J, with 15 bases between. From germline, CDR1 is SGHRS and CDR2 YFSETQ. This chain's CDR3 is CASSLGLRSGPYEQYF. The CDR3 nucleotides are TGCGCCAGCAGCTTGGGTTTACGATCCGGCCCCTACGAGCAGTACTTC.

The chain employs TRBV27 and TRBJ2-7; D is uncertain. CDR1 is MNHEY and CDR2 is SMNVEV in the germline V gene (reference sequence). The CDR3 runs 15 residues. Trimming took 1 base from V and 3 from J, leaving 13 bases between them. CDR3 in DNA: TGTGCCAGCAGTTTATTCCCCACTAACCTCTACGAGCAGTACTTC. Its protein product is CASSLFPTNLYEQYF.

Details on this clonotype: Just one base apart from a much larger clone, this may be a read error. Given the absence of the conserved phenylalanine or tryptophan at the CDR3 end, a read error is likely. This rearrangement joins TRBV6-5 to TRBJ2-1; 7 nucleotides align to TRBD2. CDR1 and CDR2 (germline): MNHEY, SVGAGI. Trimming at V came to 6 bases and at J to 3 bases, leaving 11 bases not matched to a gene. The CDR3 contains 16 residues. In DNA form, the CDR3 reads TGTGCCAGCAGATCCGGTCTAGCGGCATACTACAATGAGCAGTTCCTC. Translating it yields CASRSGLAAYYNEQFL.

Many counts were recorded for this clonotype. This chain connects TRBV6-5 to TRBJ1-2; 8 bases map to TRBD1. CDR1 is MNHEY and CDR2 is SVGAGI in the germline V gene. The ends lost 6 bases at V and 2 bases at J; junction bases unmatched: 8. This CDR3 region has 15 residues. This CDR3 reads CASRPQDRVNYGYTF. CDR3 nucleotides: TGTGCCAGCAGACCTCAGGACAGGGTAAACTATGGCTACACCTTC.

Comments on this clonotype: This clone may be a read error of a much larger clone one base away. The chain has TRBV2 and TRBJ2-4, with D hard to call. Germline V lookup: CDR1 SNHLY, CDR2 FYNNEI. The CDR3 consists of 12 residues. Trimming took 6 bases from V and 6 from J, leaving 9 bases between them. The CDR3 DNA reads TGTGCCAGCAGATTTGAGAGAAACATTCAGTACTTC. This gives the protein CASRFERNIQYF.

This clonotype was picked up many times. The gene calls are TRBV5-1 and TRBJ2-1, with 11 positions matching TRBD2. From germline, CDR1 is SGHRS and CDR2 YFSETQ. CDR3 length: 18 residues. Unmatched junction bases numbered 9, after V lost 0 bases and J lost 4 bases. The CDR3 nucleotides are TGCGCCAGCAGCTTGGCTCGATCCGGGACTAGCGGTTACAATGAGCAGTTCTTC. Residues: CASSLARSGTSGYNEQFF.

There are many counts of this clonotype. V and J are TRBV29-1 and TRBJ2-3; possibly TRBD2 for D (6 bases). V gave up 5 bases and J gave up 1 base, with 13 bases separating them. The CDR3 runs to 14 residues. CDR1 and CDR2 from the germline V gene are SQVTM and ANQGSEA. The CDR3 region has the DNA TGCAGCGTTTCCGCAGCGGGTGGCACAGATACGCAGTATTTT. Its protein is CSVSAAGGTDTQYF.

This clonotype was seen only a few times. The CDR3 here is CASSFYSPLHF. DNA for the CDR3: TGTGCCAGCAGTTTTTATTCACCCCTCCACTTT. J is TRBJ1-6 and V is TRBV12-3 or TRBV12-4; D gene unclear. The CDR3 covers 11 residues. Between the trimmed V and J ends, which lost 3 bases and 8 bases, there was a span of 2 bases.

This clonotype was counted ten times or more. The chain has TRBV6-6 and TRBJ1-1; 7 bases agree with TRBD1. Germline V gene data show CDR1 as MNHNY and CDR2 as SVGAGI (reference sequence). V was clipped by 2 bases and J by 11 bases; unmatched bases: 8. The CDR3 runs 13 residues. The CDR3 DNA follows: TGTGCCAGCAGTTACCCAGGACAGGACCGGGCTTTCTTT. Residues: CASSYPGQDRAFF.

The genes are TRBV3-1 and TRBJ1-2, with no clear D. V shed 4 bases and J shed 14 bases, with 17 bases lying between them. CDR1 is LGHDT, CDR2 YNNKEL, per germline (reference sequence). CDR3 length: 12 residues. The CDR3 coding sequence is TGTGCCAGCAGCCTTGAATCGGGCACCCTAACCTTC. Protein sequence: CASSLESGTLTF.

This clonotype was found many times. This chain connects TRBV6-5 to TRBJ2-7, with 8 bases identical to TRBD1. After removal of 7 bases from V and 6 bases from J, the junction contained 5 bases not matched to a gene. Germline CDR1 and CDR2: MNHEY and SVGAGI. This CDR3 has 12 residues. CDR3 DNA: TGTGCCAGCACGGACAGGGCCGGCGAGCAGTACTTC. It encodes CASTDRAGEQYF.

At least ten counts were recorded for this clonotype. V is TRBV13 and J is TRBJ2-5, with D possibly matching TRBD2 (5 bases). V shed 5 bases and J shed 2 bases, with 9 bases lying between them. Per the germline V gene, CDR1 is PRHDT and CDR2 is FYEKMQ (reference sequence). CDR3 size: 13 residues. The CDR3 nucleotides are TGTGCCAGCAGCCCACGGGAACAAGAGACCCAGTACTTC. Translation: CASSPREQETQYF.

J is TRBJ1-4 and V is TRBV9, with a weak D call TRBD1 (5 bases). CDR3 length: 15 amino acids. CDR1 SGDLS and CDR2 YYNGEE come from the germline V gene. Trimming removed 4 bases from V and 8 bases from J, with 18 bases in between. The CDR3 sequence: CASSPLSGGNEKLFF. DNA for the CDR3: TGTGCCAGCAGCCCCCTCAGCGGGGGTAACGAAAAACTGTTTTTT. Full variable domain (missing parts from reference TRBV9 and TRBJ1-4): DSGVTQTPKHLITATGQRVTLRCSPRSGDLSVYWYQQSLDQGLQFLIQYYNGEERAKGNILERFSAQQFPDLHSELNLSSLELGDSALYFCASSPLSGGNEKLFFGSGTQLSVL.

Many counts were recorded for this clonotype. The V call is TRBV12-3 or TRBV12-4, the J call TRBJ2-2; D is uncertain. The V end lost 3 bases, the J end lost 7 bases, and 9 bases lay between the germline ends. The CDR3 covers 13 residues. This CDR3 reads CASSFGSHGELFF. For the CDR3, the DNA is TGTGCCAGCAGTTTCGGATCGCACGGGGAGCTGTTTTTT.

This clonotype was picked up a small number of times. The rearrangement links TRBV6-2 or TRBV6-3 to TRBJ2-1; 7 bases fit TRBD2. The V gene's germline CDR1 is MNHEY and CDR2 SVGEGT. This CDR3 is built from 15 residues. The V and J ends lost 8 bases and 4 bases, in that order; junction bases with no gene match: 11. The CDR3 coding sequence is TGTGCCAGCTACAGTAGCGGGCGGTCTTACAATGAGCAGTTCTTC. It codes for CASYSSGRSYNEQFF.

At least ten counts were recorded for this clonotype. CDR3 sequence: CASSWLAGARDTQYF. CDR3 nucleotides: TGTGCCAGCAGTTGGCTAGCGGGAGCCCGAGATACGCAGTATTTT. This chain uses TRBV27 with TRBJ2-3, with 10 bases matching TRBD2. The CDR3 covers 15 residues. Trimming removed 4 bases from V and 5 bases from J; junction bases left unmatched: 6. Looked up from germline, CDR1 is MNHEY and CDR2 is SMNVEV (reference sequence).

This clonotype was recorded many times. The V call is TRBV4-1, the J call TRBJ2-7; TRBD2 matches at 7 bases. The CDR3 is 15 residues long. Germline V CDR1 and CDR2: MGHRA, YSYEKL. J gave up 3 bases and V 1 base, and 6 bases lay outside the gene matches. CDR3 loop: CASSQGEGSHYEQYF. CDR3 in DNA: TGCGCCAGCAGCCAAGGGGAGGGCAGCCACTACGAGCAGTACTTC.

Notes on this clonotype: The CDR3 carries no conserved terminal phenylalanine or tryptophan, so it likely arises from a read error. CDR3 amino acids: CASSNFLQNQETQYL. In DNA, the CDR3 is TGTGCCAGCAGTAACTTCCTACAGAACCAAGAGACCCAGTACCTC. V and J are TRBV7-2 and TRBJ2-5; D not resolved. The CDR3 has 15 residues. From germline, CDR1 is SGHTA and CDR2 FQGNSA. Trimming left V 6 bases short and J 0 bases short, with 14 bases between.

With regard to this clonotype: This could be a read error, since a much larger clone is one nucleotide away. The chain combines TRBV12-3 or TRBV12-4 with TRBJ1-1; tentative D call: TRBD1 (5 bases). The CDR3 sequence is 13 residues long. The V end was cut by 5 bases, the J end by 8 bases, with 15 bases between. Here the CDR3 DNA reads TGTGCCAGCAGTCTCGGGACTACGGGAGAAGCTTTCTTT. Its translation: CASSLGTTGEAFF.

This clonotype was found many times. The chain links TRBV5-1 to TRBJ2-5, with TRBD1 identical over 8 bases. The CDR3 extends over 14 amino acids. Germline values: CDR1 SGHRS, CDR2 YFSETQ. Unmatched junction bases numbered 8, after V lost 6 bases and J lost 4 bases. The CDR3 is CASTSSGTGETQYF. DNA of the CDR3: TGCGCCAGCACTTCATCTGGGACAGGAGAGACCCAGTACTTC. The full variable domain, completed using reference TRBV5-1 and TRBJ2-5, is KAGVTQTPRYLIKTRGQQVTLSCSPISGHRSVSWYQQTPGQGLQFLFEYFSETQRNKGNFPGRFSGRQFSNSRSEMNVSTLELGDSALYLCASTSSGTGETQYFGPGTRLLVL.

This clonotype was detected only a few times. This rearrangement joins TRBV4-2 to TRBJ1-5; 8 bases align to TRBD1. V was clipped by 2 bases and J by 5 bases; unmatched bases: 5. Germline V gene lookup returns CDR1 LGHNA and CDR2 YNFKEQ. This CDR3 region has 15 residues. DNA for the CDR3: TGTGCCAGCAGCCAACTAGGACAGGGAGATCAGCCCCAGCATTTT. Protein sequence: CASSQLGQGDQPQHF.

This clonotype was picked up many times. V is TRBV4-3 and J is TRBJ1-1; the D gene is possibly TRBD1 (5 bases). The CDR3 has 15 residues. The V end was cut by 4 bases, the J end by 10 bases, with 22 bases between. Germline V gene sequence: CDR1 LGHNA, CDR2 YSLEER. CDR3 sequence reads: CASSPEPGPKRGAFF. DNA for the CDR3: TGCGCCAGCAGCCCGGAACCAGGGCCCAAGCGCGGAGCTTTCTTT.

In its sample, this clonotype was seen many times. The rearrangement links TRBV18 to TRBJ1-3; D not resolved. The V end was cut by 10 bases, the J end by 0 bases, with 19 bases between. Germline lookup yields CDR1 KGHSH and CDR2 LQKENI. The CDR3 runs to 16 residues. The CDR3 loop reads CATTTVRTSSGNTIYF. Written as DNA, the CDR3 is TGTGCCACCACTACTGTCAGGACTTCCTCTGGAAACACCATATATTTT.